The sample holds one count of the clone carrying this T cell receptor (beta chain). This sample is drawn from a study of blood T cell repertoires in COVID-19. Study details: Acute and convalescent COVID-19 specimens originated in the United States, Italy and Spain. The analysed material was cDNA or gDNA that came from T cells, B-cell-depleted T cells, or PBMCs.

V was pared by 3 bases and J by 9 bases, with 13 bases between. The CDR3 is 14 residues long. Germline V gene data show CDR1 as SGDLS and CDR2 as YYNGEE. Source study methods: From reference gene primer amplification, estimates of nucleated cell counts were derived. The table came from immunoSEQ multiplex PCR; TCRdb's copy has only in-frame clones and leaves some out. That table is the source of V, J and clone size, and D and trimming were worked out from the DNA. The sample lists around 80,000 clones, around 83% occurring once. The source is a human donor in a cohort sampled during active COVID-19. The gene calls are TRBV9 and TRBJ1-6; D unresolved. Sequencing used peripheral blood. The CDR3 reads CASSEFGGSSPLHF. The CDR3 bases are TGTGCCAGCAGCGAATTCGGAGGGAGTTCACCCCTCCACTTT.